The 10 T cell receptor beta chains listed next were all sequenced from one sample in a study of shared clonotypes between healthy human individuals. The assay was immunoSEQ multiplex PCR, and TCRdb's table has in-frame clones only and misses some. The repertoire includes just over 95,000 clones, about two thirds of them detected once, and approximately 49% sits in the top ten. The specimen was memory CD8+ T cells sorted from blood. Indicated subset: CD45RO+ cells pooled with CCR7-negative TemRA cells. These TCRs come from a man younger than 45 in good health.

This rearrangement joins TRBV21-1 to TRBJ2-2; whether TRBD2, the table's D call, matches the DNA was not checked. TRBV21-1 is a pseudogene. The CDR3 consists of 18 residues. CDR3 DNA: TGTGCCAGCTTGAATGGGGGGGCGTGGGACACGAACACCGGGGAGCTGTTTTTT. Protein product: CASLNGGAWDTNTGELFF.

This clone showed up many times. This rearrangement joins TRBV5-1 to TRBJ1-2; D is unresolved. The CDR3 is made up of 14 amino acids. Trimming removed 2 bases from V and 8 bases from J, with 16 bases in between. The germline CDR1 and CDR2 sequences are SGHRS and YFSETQ. This chain's CDR3 is CASSFQTPEGGYTF. In DNA, the CDR3 is TGCGCCAGCAGCTTCCAGACTCCTGAAGGGGGCTACACCTTC.

This clone was found many times. The CDR3 nucleotides read TGTGCCAGCAGCCTAGCGAGGGAAGTAGAGACCCAGTACTTC. Translation: CASSLAREVETQYF. The V call is TRBV9, the J call TRBJ2-5, with a weak D call TRBD2 (6 bases). The V and J ends lost 4 bases and 4 bases respectively, with 14 bases between them. This CDR3 region has 14 residues. CDR1 is SGDLS, CDR2 YYNGEE, per germline.

This chain links TRBV5-6 with TRBJ2-3; D may be TRBD2 (6 bases). The CDR3 is 15 amino acids. V was trimmed by 2 bases and J by 3 bases, leaving 13 bases between them. Germline loops: CDR1 SGHDT, CDR2 YYEEEE. CDR3 sequence: CASSLGWRETDTQYF. For the CDR3, the DNA is TGTGCCAGCAGCTTAGGGTGGCGGGAAACAGATACGCAGTATTTT.

The rearrangement links TRBV10-3 to TRBJ2-5; 9 bases align to TRBD1. The better agreement between TRBJ2-7 and the DNA end casts doubt on the J call. CDR1 and CDR2 (germline): ENHRY, SYGVKD. The CDR3 extends over 14 amino acids. In DNA form, the CDR3 reads TGTGCCATCAGTAGACCGGGACAGGGCTACGAGCAGTACTTC. Protein product: CAISRPGQGYEQYF.

At least ten counts were recorded for this clone. This chain connects TRBV12-2 to TRBJ2-2; TRBD1, the D gene given by the table, was not confirmed from the DNA. TRBV12-2 represents a pseudogene. This CDR3 contains 12 residues. The CDR3 bases are TGTGCAAGTCGCCACCCAGGCGGGGAGCTGTTTTTT. It codes for CASRHPGGELFF.

This clone has a handful of counts. This chain links TRBV5-1 with TRBJ2-1; 13 positions agree with TRBD2. This CDR3 is built from 16 residues. Germline V gene sequence: CDR1 SGHRS, CDR2 YFSETQ. The V segment lost 5 bases and the J segment 0 bases; nucleotides outside the gene matches: 2. CDR3 DNA sequence: TGCGCCAGCAGTCGGACTAGCGGGAGCTCCTACAATGAGCAGTTCTTC. Translated, it gives CASSRTSGSSYNEQFF.

The chain recombines TRBV7-9 with TRBJ2-7; D assignment may be TRBD1 or TRBD2 (5 bases each). This CDR3 is 14 amino acids long. Germline V lookup: CDR1 SEHNR, CDR2 FQNEAQ (reference sequence). The V end was cut by 4 bases, the J end by 4 bases, with 14 bases between. CDR3 nucleotides: TGTGCCAGCAGCTCCCCCAGGGAGAGGTACGAGCAGTACTTC. Translation: CASSSPRERYEQYF.

The V gene is TRBV27, the J gene TRBJ2-3; the match to TRBD1 covers 8 bases. CDR1 MNHEY and CDR2 SMNVEV come from the germline V gene (reference sequence). Losses at the gene ends were 2 bases for V and 3 bases for J; bases not matched to a gene: 4. The CDR3 sequence is 15 residues long. DNA for the CDR3: TGTGCCAGCAGTTTAGGCAGGGGGCGGACAGATACGCAGTATTTT. Its translation: CASSLGRGRTDTQYF.

The chain links TRBV10-3 to TRBJ2-7; 7 bases align to TRBD1. There are 13 residues in the CDR3. V dropped 11 bases and J dropped 0; count of bases not matched to a gene: 7. Germline assignment: CDR1 ENHRY and CDR2 SYGVKD. CDR3 amino acids: CASRGQASYEQYF. Written as DNA, the CDR3 is TGTGCCTCTCGAGGACAGGCCTCCTACGAGCAGTACTTC.